These 31 T cell receptor beta chains were sequenced from one sample in a study of radiation and T cells in renal cell carcinoma. Using immunoSEQ multiplex PCR, the repertoire was profiled, and TCRdb retains in-frame clones only, with some absent. Of some 130,000 clones in the sample, more than 75% were seen once. As to time point: blood 2 weeks post-SBRT. Treatment meaning: 15 Gy SBRT to primary tumor, nephrectomy 4 weeks later. This sample comprised blood, obtained from a patient whose treatment included radiotherapy and nephrectomy. The receptors derive from a woman in her seventies with renal cell carcinoma.

This chain joins TRBV13 and TRBJ2-3, with 9 bases fitting TRBD2. Germline V gene lookup returns CDR1 PRHDT and CDR2 FYEKMQ (reference sequence). This CDR3 spans 18 amino acids. V shed 5 bases and J 4 bases; nucleotides not matched to a gene: 16. The CDR3 DNA is TGTGCCAGCAGCCCCGGGACTAGCCCCCTCTCGAGCGCAGATACGCAGTATTTT. This gives the protein CASSPGTSPLSSADTQYF.

This clone was seen once. J is TRBJ2-5 and V is TRBV5-1, with D tentatively TRBD2 (7 bases). CDR3 length: 14 residues. Germline-derived CDR1 and CDR2 are SGHRS and YFSETQ. V lost 1 base and J 5 bases, leaving 12 bases between the germline ends. The CDR3 region has the DNA TGCGCCAGCAGCTTGACGGGGGGCGCTGAGACCCAGTACTTC. Translated: CASSLTGGAETQYF.

This clone was detected once. The CDR3 region is CASSTTGATDTQYF. The CDR3 DNA follows: TGTGCCAGCAGCACCACAGGGGCGACAGATACGCAGTATTTT. V is TRBV5-4 and J is TRBJ2-3; TRBD1 aligns across 7 bases. Germline CDR1 SGHNT, CDR2 YYREEE (reference sequence). The CDR3 has 14 residues. V trimming: 4 bases; J trimming: 3 bases; junction bases outside the gene matches: 5.

The sample holds a few counts of this clone. The CDR3: CASSSGLYEQYF. In DNA form, the CDR3 reads TGTGCCAGCAGCTCGGGACTCTACGAGCAGTACTTC. The chain employs TRBV5-4 and TRBJ2-7, with a weak D call TRBD2 (6 bases). The CDR3 is made up of 12 amino acids. V lost 3 bases and J lost 3, with 7 bases in between. Germline V gene sequence: CDR1 SGHNT, CDR2 YYREEE (reference sequence).

The rearrangement uses TRBV7-2 and TRBJ2-6; the D call may be TRBD1 or TRBD2 (5 bases each). CDR1 and CDR2 (germline): SGHTA, FQGNSA. The CDR3 has 15 amino acids. The V end was cut by 3 bases, the J end by 12 bases, with 18 bases between. The CDR3 region has the DNA TGTGCCAGCAGCTTCTCACCGGGACCGAAAAGCGTCCTGACTTTC. This codes for CASSFSPGPKSVLTF. Variable domain in full (rest from reference TRBV7-2 and TRBJ2-6): GAGVSQSPSNKVTEKGKDVELRCDPISGHTALYWYRQSLGQGLEFLIYFQGNSAPDKSGLPSDRFSAERTGGSVSTLTIQRTQQEDSAVYLCASSFSPGPKSVLTFGAGSRLTVL.

This chain links TRBV5-1 with TRBJ1-1; TRBD1 matches at 7 bases. V lost 5 bases to trimming and J lost 5 bases; unmatched junction nucleotides: 12. CDR3 length: 15 residues. Germline V lookup: CDR1 SGHRS, CDR2 YFSETQ. This CDR3 is CASSLFTRGGTEAFF. As DNA, the CDR3 is TGCGCCAGCAGTTTATTCACCAGGGGGGGAACTGAAGCTTTCTTT. The full variable domain, rest sourced from reference TRBV5-1 and TRBJ1-1, is KAGVTQTPRYLIKTRGQQVTLSCSPISGHRSVSWYQQTPGQGLQFLFEYFSETQRNKGNFPGRFSGRQFSNSRSEMNVSTLELGDSALYLCASSLFTRGGTEAFFGQGTRLTVV.

The genes are TRBV5-5 and TRBJ2-7, with a possible D match to TRBD1 (6 bases). Trimming took off 1 base at V and 0 bases at J, with 8 bases between the two ends. Germline V gene sequence: CDR1 SGHKS, CDR2 YYEKEE (reference sequence). The CDR3 has 14 residues. The CDR3 DNA reads TGTGCCAGCAGCTTGACAGGGTTCTCCTACGAGCAGTACTTC. Amino acids: CASSLTGFSYEQYF.

The rearrangement links TRBV28 to TRBJ1-4; D gene uncertain. V was cut by 2 bases and J by 7 bases, with 5 bases left in between. The CDR3 extends over 12 amino acids. Germline CDR1 reads MDHEN; CDR2 reads SYDVKM. The chain's CDR3 is CASSLLSEKLFF. The CDR3, as DNA: TGTGCCAGCAGTTTACTATCTGAAAAACTGTTTTTT.

The chain recombines TRBV6-1 with TRBJ1-1, with a possible D match to TRBD1 (6 bases). Germline loops: CDR1 MNHNS, CDR2 SASEGT. V was clipped by 4 bases and J by 4 bases, with 10 bases between them. There are 13 residues in the CDR3. The CDR3 DNA is TGTGCCAGCAGTGTCGGGACATTCACTGAAGCTTTCTTT. Protein sequence: CASSVGTFTEAFF.

This chain's CDR3 is CASSSGGVGGVTDTQYF. The CDR3 DNA reads TGTGCCAGCAGCAGCGGAGGGGTAGGGGGCGTTACAGATACGCAGTATTTT. The chain employs TRBV11-2 and TRBJ2-3, with D maybe TRBD1 (7 bases). The CDR3 has 17 residues. Deletions cut 5 bases from V and 3 bases from J, with 21 bases between. Germline lookup yields CDR1 SGHAT and CDR2 FQNNGV.

The rearrangement uses TRBV7-9 and TRBJ2-1; 10 positions agree with TRBD2. The CDR3 loop spans 15 amino acids. Trimming at V came to 1 base and at J to 10 bases, leaving 7 bases not matched to a gene. Germline CDR1 SEHNR, CDR2 FQNEAQ (reference sequence). CDR3 nucleotide sequence: TGTGCCAGCAGCTTAGGAGGACTAGCGGTTCTCGAGCAGTTCTTC. Translated: CASSLGGLAVLEQFF.

This clone occurred once. The chain joins TRBV15 to TRBJ1-4; D is perhaps TRBD1 (6 bases). The CDR3 extends over 15 amino acids. Germline V lookup: CDR1 LNHNV, CDR2 YYDKDF (reference sequence). Trimming removed 1 base from V and 7 bases from J, with 13 bases in between. CDR3 region: CATSRGSEGGEKLFF. The CDR3 DNA is TGTGCCACCAGCAGAGGGTCCGAGGGGGGTGAAAAACTGTTTTTT.

In its sample, this clone was seen once. The rearrangement links TRBV7-2 to TRBJ2-1; possible D gene TRBD2, 5 bases. There are 16 residues in the CDR3. The ends were cut back, 5 bases at V and 4 bases at J, with 18 bases in the middle. The germline V gene encodes CDR1 SGHTA and CDR2 FQGNSA. The CDR3 loop reads CASSMRARIEYNEQFF. For the CDR3, the DNA is TGTGCCAGCAGCATGAGGGCCAGGATAGAGTACAATGAGCAGTTCTTC.

The CDR3 protein is CATMHRWGNQPQHF. The CDR3 nucleotides read TGTGCCACGATGCACAGGTGGGGGAATCAGCCCCAGCATTTT. This chain connects TRBV19 to TRBJ1-5; tentatively, D is TRBD1 (5 bases). The germline V gene has CDR1 LNHDA and CDR2 SQIVND (reference sequence). The CDR3 extends over 14 amino acids. V was shortened by 10 bases and J by 4 bases, with 17 bases between the two germline ends.

This clone was counted a single time. This chain connects TRBV23-1 to TRBJ1-1, with TRBD1 matching 11 bases. TRBV23-1 is recorded as an ORF, its role being uncertain. With V trimmed by 6 bases and J by 3 bases, 9 bases remained unmatched. The CDR3 is 16 amino acids. The DNA for the CDR3 is TGCGCCAGCAGGCGCCGGGACAGGGGGGAGTACACTGAAGCTTTCTTT. Its translation: CASRRRDRGEYTEAFF.

The rearrangement links TRBV7-2 to TRBJ2-6; the match to TRBD1 covers 7 bases. Germline V gene data show CDR1 as SGHTA and CDR2 as FQGNSA. Trimming at V came to 5 bases and at J to 10 bases, leaving 8 bases not matched to a gene. This CDR3 is built from 14 residues. CDR3 DNA sequence: TGTGCCAGCAGCCTTACGGGACAGACGAACGTCCTGACTTTC. This translates into CASSLTGQTNVLTF. Combining the CDR3 with reference TRBV7-2 and TRBJ2-6 gives the whole variable domain GAGVSQSPSNKVTEKGKDVELRCDPISGHTALYWYRQSLGQGLEFLIYFQGNSAPDKSGLPSDRFSAERTGGSVSTLTIQRTQQEDSAVYLCASSLTGQTNVLTFGAGSRLTVL.

V gene TRBV6-5 combines with J gene TRBJ2-4; TRBD1 might be the D (5 bases). The V gene's germline CDR1 is MNHEY and CDR2 SVGAGI. CDR3 length: 11 residues. The V gene lost 2 bases and the J gene lost 16 bases, with 12 bases spanning the gap. This CDR3 is CASSYKGENYF. CDR3 in DNA: TGTGCCAGCAGTTACAAAGGGGAAAACTACTTC.

The chain carries TRBV7-2 and TRBJ2-7; D gene ambiguous. CDR1 is SGHTA, CDR2 FQGNSA, per germline. This CDR3 comprises 15 residues. V was trimmed by 5 bases and J by 4 bases, leaving 18 bases between them. The CDR3 loop reads CASSPHGPVDYEQYF. CDR3 coding DNA: TGTGCCAGCAGCCCACATGGACCGGTGGATTACGAGCAGTACTTC.

This chain joins TRBV2 and TRBJ2-1; D gene ambiguous. Per the germline V gene, CDR1 is SNHLY and CDR2 is FYNNEI. Trimming stripped 11 bases from V and 10 bases from J, with 18 bases between. The CDR3 has 12 residues. CDR3 bases: TGTGCCTCCCGGACCATCACAGTAGAGCAGTTCTTC. Amino acid sequence: CASRTITVEQFF.

The V call is TRBV6-5, the J call TRBJ1-1, with D uncertain. Trimming took off 2 bases at V and 1 base at J, with 5 bases between the two ends. This CDR3 is built from 13 residues. The germline V gene has CDR1 MNHEY and CDR2 SVGAGI. For the CDR3, the DNA is TGTGCCAGCAGTTACGGGGAGAACACTGAAGCTTTCTTT. It yields the protein CASSYGENTEAFF.

The chain is built from TRBV13 and TRBJ2-7; maybe TRBD2 (6 bases). The germline V gene has CDR1 PRHDT and CDR2 FYEKMQ (reference sequence). The CDR3 loop spans 15 amino acids. The V end lost 0 bases, the J end lost 2 bases, and 11 bases lay between the germline ends. The CDR3: CASSLGGRITYEQYF. The CDR3 DNA reads as TGTGCCAGCAGCTTAGGAGGGAGGATTACCTACGAGCAGTACTTC.

This chain links TRBV7-9 with TRBJ2-2; 8 bases are a match to TRBD1. The CDR3 consists of 16 residues. Germline CDR1 is SEHNR and CDR2 is FQNEAQ (reference sequence). The J segment lost 1 base and the V segment lost 0 bases, leaving 1 base of the junction unmatched. CDR3 DNA: TGTGCCAGCAGCTTAGCCACAGGGGGGAACACCGGGGAGCTGTTTTTT. Residues: CASSLATGGNTGELFF. Full variable domain (outside the CDR3, taken from reference TRBV7-9 and TRBJ2-2): DTGVSQNPRHKITKRGQNVTFRCDPISEHNRLYWYRQTLGQGPEFLTYFQNEAQLEKSRLLSDRFSAERPKGSFSTLEIQRTEQGDSAMYLCASSLATGGNTGELFFGEGSRLTVL.

This chain connects TRBV7-2 to TRBJ1-5; D remains unclear. The CDR3 consists of 14 residues. Germline V lookup: CDR1 SGHTA, CDR2 FQGNSA. V lost 4 bases and J lost 4, with 11 bases in between. The CDR3 spells CASSSRGGNQPQHF. DNA for the CDR3: TGTGCCAGCAGCTCCCGTGGCGGGAATCAGCCCCAGCATTTT. The full variable domain, in which reference TRBV7-2 and TRBJ1-5 provide the parts outside the CDR3, is GAGVSQSPSNKVTEKGKDVELRCDPISGHTALYWYRQSLGQGLEFLIYFQGNSAPDKSGLPSDRFSAERTGGSVSTLTIQRTQQEDSAVYLCASSSRGGNQPQHFGDGTRLSIL.

The chain employs TRBV27 and TRBJ1-6, with D tentatively TRBD1 (5 bases). V lost 7 bases, J lost 4 bases, and 17 bases lay in between. This CDR3 is 16 amino acids long. The germline CDR1 and CDR2 sequences are MNHEY and SMNVEV (reference sequence). The CDR3 loop is CASTKGIREYNSPLHF. The CDR3 DNA follows: TGTGCCAGCACCAAGGGGATCAGGGAGTATAATTCACCCCTCCACTTT.

This clone has just a few counts. The chain recombines TRBV7-2 with TRBJ1-3; D unresolved. V lost 5 bases to trimming and J lost 3 bases, with 11 bases between them. Germline CDR1 reads SGHTA; CDR2 reads FQGNSA. The CDR3 consists of 14 residues. The CDR3 bases are TGTGCCAGCAGCCAACCCTACCATGGAAACACCATATATTTT. Translation: CASSQPYHGNTIYF.

This chain connects TRBV4-1 to TRBJ2-3; D is unresolved. This CDR3 is built from 14 residues. V gave up 0 bases and J gave up 5 bases, with 9 bases separating them. Germline V gene data show CDR1 as MGHRA and CDR2 as YSYEKL. The CDR3 protein is CASSQEQKRDTQYF. The CDR3 nucleotides read TGCGCCAGCAGCCAAGAGCAGAAACGAGATACGCAGTATTTT.

The genes are TRBV5-4 and TRBJ1-2; TRBD1 matches 9 bases. CDR3 length equals 15 residues. V gave up 0 bases and J gave up 4 bases; unmatched junction bases: 4. Germline V gene data show CDR1 as SGHNT and CDR2 as YYREEE (reference sequence). The CDR3 sequence: CASSLAGTGTYGYTF. The CDR3 bases are TGTGCCAGCAGCTTGGCCGGGACAGGGACCTATGGCTACACCTTC.

The chain is built from TRBV9 and TRBJ2-1, with TRBD2 matching over 7 bases. CDR3 length: 16 residues. V dropped 4 bases and J dropped 3; count of bases not matched to a gene: 10. CDR1 is SGDLS, CDR2 YYNGEE, per germline. CDR3 sequence reads: CASSPRGSSGYNEQFF. CDR3 nucleotide sequence: TGTGCCAGCAGCCCACGTGGGTCTAGCGGCTACAATGAGCAGTTCTTC.

This sequence joins TRBV7-2 and TRBJ1-4, with TRBD1 as a possible D gene (6 bases). CDR3 length: 14 amino acids. The germline gives CDR1 SGHTA, CDR2 FQGNSA. Trimming took 6 bases from V and 8 from J, leaving 16 bases between them. CDR3 in DNA: TGTGCCAGCAGACGACAGGTTTCCCAAGAAAAACTGTTTTTT. As protein: CASRRQVSQEKLFF.

The chain links TRBV9 to TRBJ1-2, with 9 bases aligning to TRBD1. The CDR3 covers 16 residues. Germline V gene sequence: CDR1 SGDLS, CDR2 YYNGEE. Germline trimming cut 4 bases from V and 8 bases from J; bases unmatched to any gene: 15. As DNA, the CDR3 is TGTGCCAGCAGCCCGAGGCGGCGGGGACAGGGAGGAGGCTACACCTTC. Translated: CASSPRRRGQGGGYTF.

The V call is TRBV6-5, the J call TRBJ1-2; no reliable D call. Trimming pared 0 bases from V and 0 bases from J, leaving 8 bases between. The length of the CDR3 is 15 residues. CDR1 and CDR2 from the germline V gene are MNHEY and SVGAGI. Here the CDR3 reads CASSYSAGTNYGYTF. CDR3 nucleotide sequence: TGTGCCAGCAGTTACTCGGCCGGTACTAACTATGGCTACACCTTC.